This T cell receptor beta chain was documented in a study of shared clonotypes between healthy human individuals. Across the study: Those who served as donors were a couple of women and a few men between the ages of 18 and 49.

Trimming took off 1 base at V and 0 bases at J, with 7 bases between the two ends. Germline values: CDR1 SGHTA, CDR2 FQGNSA. This CDR3 spans 15 amino acids. About this clone itself: Its antigen remains unknown. The same CDR3 is also encoded by other DNA sequences in this sample.

Per sorted-subset replicate PCR, input was roughly 200 ng DNA, representing tens of thousands of T cell genomes. Profiling relied on immunoSEQ multiplex PCR, and the TCRdb table lists in-frame clones only, not all of them. The data show 2 million to 2.5 million clones, under 95% seen once. Study-level points and caveats: An effect of sequencing depth on clonotype sharing among donors was expected.

The clonotype comes from a man between 18 and 35 years old in good health. Some clones in this sample may be carry-over from other donors' samples. The sequenced sample consisted of naive CD4+ T cells from PBMCs. The subset is: CD45RA+ positively selected. The chain combines TRBV7-2 with TRBJ2-1; the D gene is possibly TRBD2 (5 bases). CDR3 region: CASSLGESSYNEQFF. In nucleotides, the CDR3 is TGTGCCAGCAGCTTAGGGGAGAGCTCCTACAATGAGCAGTTCTTC.